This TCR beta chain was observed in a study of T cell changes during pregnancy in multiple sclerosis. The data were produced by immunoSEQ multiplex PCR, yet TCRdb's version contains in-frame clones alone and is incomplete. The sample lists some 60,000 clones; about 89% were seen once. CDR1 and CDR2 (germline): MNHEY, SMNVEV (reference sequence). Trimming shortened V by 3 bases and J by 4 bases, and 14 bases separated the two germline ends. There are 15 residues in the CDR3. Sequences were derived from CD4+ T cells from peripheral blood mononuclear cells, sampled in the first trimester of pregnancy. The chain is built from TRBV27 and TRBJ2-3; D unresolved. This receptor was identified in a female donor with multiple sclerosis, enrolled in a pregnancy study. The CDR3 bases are TGTGCCAGCAGTTTGCACTCAACCTCCTCAGATACGCAGTATTTT. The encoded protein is CASSLHSTSSDTQYF.